This T cell receptor (beta chain) appears in the sequencing data of a study of shared clonotypes between healthy human individuals. Clones were sequenced by immunoSEQ multiplex PCR, and TCRdb holds only the in-frame ones, with some missing. The table lists around 2,000,000 clones, 85% to 95% of them singletons. This clonotype originated in a man aged 18 to 30 in good health. The sample was naive CD4+ T cells sorted from blood. Subset given: CD45RA+ positively selected.

Here the CDR3 reads CASSIHPNEKLFF. The CDR3 coding sequence is TGTGCCAGCAGTATCCATCCGAATGAAAAACTGTTTTTT. This chain links TRBV6-6 with TRBJ1-4; no definite D call. Germline loops: CDR1 MNHNY, CDR2 SVGAGI (reference sequence). This CDR3 is built from 13 residues. Deletions cut 5 bases from V and 5 bases from J, with 9 bases between.